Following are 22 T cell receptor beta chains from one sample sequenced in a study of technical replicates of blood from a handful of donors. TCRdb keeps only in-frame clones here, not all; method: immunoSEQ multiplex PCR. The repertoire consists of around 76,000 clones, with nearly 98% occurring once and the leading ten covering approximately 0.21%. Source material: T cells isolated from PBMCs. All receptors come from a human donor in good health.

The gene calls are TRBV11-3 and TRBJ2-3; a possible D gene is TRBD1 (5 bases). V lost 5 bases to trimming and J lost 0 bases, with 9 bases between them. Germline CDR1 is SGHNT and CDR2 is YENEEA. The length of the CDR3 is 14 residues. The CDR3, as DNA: TGTGCCAGCAGCCCGGACATGAGCACAGATACGCAGTATTTT. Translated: CASSPDMSTDTQYF.

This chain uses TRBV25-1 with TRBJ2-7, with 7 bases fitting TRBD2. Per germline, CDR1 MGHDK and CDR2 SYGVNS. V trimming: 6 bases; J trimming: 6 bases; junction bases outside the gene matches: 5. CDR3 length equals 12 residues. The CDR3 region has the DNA TGTGCCAGCAGCTGGGGGACTACCGAGCAGTACTTC. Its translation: CASSWGTTEQYF.

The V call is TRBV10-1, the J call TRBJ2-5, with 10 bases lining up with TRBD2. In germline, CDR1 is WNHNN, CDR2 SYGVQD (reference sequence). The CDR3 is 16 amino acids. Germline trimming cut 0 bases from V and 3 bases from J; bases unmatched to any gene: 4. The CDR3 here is CASSESPLAGEETQYF. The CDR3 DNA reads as TGCGCCAGCAGTGAGTCGCCGCTAGCGGGAGAAGAGACCCAGTACTTC.

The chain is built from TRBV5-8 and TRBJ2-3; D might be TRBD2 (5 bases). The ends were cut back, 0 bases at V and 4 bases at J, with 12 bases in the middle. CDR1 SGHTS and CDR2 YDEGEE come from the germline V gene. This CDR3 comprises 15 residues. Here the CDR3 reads CASSLGGMISDTQYF. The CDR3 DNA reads TGTGCCAGCAGCTTGGGAGGGATGATATCAGATACGCAGTATTTT.

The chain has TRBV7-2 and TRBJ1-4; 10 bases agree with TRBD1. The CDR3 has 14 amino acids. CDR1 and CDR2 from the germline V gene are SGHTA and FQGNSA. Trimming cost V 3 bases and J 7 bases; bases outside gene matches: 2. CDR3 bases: TGTGCCAGCAGCTTGACAGGGGGCTTTGAAAAACTGTTTTTT. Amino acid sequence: CASSLTGGFEKLFF. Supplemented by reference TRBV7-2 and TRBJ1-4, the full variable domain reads GAGVSQSPSNKVTEKGKDVELRCDPISGHTALYWYRQSLGQGLEFLIYFQGNSAPDKSGLPSDRFSAERTGGSVSTLTIQRTQQEDSAVYLCASSLTGGFEKLFFGSGTQLSVL.

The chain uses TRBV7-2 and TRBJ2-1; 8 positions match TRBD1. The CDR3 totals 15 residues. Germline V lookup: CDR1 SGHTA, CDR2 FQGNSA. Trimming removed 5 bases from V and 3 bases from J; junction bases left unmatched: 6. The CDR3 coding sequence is TGTGCCAGCAGCCTACAGGGGGTGTTCTACAATGAGCAGTTCTTC. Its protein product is CASSLQGVFYNEQFF.

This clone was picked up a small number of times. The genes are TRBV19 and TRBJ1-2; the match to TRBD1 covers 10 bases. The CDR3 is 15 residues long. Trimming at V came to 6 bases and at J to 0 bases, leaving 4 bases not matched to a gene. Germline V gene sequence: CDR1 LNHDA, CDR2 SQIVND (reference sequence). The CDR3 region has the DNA TGTGCCAGTAGCCGGGACAGGGGAGCTAACTATGGCTACACCTTC. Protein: CASSRDRGANYGYTF.

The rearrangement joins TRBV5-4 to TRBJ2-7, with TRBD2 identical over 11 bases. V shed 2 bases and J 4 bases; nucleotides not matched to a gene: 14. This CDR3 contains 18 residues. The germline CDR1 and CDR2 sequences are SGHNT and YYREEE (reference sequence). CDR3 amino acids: CASSFLGSGRGSKYEQYF. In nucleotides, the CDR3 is TGTGCCAGCAGCTTCCTGGGTAGCGGGAGGGGTTCTAAGTACGAGCAGTACTTC. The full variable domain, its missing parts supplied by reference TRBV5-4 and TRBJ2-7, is ETGVTQSPTHLIKTRGQQVTLRCSSQSGHNTVSWYQQALGQGPQFIFQYYREEENGRGNFPPRFSGLQFPNYSSELNVNALELDDSALYLCASSFLGSGRGSKYEQYFGPGTRLTVT.

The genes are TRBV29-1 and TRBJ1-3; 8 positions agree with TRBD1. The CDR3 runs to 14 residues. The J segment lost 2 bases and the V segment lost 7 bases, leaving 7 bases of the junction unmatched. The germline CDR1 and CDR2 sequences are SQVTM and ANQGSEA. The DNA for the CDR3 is TGCAGCGCGGACAGGGTGTCTCCTGGAAACACCATATATTTT. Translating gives CSADRVSPGNTIYF. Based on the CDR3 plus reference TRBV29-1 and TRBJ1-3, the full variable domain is SAVISQKPSRDICQRGTSLTIQCQVDSQVTMMFWYRQQPGQSLTLIATANQGSEATYESGFVIDKFPISRPNLTFSTLTVSNMSPEDSSIYLCSADRVSPGNTIYFGEGSWLTVV.

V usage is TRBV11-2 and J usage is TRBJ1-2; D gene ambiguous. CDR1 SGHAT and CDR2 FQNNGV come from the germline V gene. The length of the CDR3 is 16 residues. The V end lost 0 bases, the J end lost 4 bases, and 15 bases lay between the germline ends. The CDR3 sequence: CASSLDRAGEVYGYTF. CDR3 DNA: TGTGCCAGCAGCTTAGACCGGGCGGGCGAGGTCTATGGCTACACCTTC.

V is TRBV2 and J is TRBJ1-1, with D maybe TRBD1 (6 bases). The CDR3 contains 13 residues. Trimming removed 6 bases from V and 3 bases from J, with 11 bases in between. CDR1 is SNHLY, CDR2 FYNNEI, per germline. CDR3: CASRGHEDTEAFF. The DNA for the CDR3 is TGTGCCAGCAGGGGACATGAGGACACTGAAGCTTTCTTT.

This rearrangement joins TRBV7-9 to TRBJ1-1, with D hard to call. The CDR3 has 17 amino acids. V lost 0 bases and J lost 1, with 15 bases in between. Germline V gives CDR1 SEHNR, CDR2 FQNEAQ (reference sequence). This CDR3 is CASSLALGVLTNTEAFF. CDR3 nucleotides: TGTGCCAGCAGCTTAGCGCTGGGAGTTTTAACGAACACTGAAGCTTTCTTT.

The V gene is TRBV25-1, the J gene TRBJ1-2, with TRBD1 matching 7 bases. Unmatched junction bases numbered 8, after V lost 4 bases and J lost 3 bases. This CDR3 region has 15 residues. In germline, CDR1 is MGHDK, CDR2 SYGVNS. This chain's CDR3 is CASSASPGTDYGYTF. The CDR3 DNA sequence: TGTGCCAGCAGTGCCTCACCCGGGACAGACTATGGCTACACCTTC.

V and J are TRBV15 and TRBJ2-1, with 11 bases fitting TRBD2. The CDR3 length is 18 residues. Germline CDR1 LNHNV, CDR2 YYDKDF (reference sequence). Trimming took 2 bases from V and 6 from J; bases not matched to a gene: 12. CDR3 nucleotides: TGTGCCACCAGCAGACCTATAATAGCGGGGGGGCCATCCAATGAGCAGTTCTTC. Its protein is CATSRPIIAGGPSNEQFF.

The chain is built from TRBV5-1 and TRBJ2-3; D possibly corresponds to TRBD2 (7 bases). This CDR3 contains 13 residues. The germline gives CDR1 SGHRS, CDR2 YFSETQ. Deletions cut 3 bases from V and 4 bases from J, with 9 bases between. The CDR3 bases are TGCGCCAGCAGCTGGGAGGGGGCAGATACGCAGTATTTT. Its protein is CASSWEGADTQYF.

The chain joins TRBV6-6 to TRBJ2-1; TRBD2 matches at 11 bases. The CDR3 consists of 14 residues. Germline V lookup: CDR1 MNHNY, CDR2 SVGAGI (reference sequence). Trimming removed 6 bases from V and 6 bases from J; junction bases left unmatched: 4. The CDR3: CASRVTSGTNEQFF. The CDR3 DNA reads TGTGCCAGCAGGGTGACTAGCGGGACCAATGAGCAGTTCTTC.

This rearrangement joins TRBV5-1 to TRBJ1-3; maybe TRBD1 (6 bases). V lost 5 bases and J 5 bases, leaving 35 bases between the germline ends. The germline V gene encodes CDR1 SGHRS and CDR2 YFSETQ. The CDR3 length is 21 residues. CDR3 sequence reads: CASRPLGGDTKGFFDRNTIYF. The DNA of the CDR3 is TGCGCCAGCAGACCCCTCGGGGGGGACACAAAGGGGTTTTTCGATCGAAACACCATATATTTT.

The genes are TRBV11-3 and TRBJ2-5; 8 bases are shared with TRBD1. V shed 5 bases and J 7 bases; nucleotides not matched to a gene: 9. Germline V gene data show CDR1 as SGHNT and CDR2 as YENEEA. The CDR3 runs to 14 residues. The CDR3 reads CASSRGQGSGTQYF. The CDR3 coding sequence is TGTGCCAGCAGCCGCGGACAGGGTTCAGGGACCCAGTACTTC.

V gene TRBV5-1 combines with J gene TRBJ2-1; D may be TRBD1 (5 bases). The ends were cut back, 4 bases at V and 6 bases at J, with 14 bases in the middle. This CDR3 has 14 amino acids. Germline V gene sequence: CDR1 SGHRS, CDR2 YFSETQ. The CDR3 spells CASSTSQVTNEQFF. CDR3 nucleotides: TGCGCCAGCAGCACCTCACAGGTCACCAATGAGCAGTTCTTC.

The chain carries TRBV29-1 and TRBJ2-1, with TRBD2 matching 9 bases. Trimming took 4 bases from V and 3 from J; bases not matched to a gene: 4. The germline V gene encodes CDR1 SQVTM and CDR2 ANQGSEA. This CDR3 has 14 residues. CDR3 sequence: CSVVLAGDYNEQFF. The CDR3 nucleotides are TGCAGCGTTGTTTTAGCGGGAGACTACAATGAGCAGTTCTTC.

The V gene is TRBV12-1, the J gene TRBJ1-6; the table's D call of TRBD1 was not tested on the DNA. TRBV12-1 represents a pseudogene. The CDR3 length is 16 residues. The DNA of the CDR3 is TGTGCCAGCAGCTTATATTATGGGGGCGTGGGTTCACCCCTCCACTTT. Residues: CASSLYYGGVGSPLHF.

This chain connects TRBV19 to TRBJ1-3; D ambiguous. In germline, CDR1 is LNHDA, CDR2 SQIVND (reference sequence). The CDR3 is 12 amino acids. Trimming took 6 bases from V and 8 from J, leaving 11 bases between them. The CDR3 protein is CASREALDTIYF. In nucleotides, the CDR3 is TGTGCCAGTAGGGAGGCACTCGACACCATATATTTT.